These 18 T cell receptor beta chains were all obtained from the same sample, sequenced in a study of regulatory T cells in long-lasting Graves disease. Time point defined: newly diagnosed GD, antithyroid drugs for less than 3 months. Extracted RNA from PBMCs served as the source of the TCR library. Building the TCR beta libraries relied on iRepertoire HTBI primers, and CDR3 regions underwent Arm-PCR. TCRdb re-derived calls from the multiplex PCR reads in MiXCR, one entry per CDR3 protein. Of some 400,000 distinct CDR3 sequences listed, under 15% were seen once; the top ten hold approximately 15%. The sample also formed part of further work on T cells in Graves' hyperthyroidism and ophthalmopathy.

Here the sequenced sample was peripheral blood mononuclear cells (PBMCs), taken at new diagnosis, from a patient treated with antithyroid drugs. Receptors originate from a young woman with Graves disease.

This clonotype was counted only a few times. Being one base from a much bigger clone, this may be a read error. V is TRBV18 and J is TRBJ1-1, with D tentatively TRBD1 (5 bases). CDR1 is KGHSH and CDR2 is LQKENI in the germline V gene. This CDR3 comprises 14 residues. Trimming shortened V by 6 bases and J by 4 bases, and 15 bases separated the two germline ends. In DNA, the CDR3 is TGTGCCAGCTCGCCAGGGTCGAAGGGCACTGAAGCTTTCTTT. Its translation: CASSPGSKGTEAFF.

V and J are TRBV10-3 and TRBJ2-5; the D is unclear. Per the germline V gene, CDR1 is ENHRY and CDR2 is SYGVKD. The CDR3 sequence is 14 residues long. V lost 3 bases, J lost 2 bases, and 10 bases lay in between. This CDR3 reads CAISDPDRQETQYF. The CDR3 nucleotides read TGTGCCATCAGTGACCCAGATAGGCAAGAGACCCAGTACTTC.

This clonotype occurred many times. The chain carries TRBV28 and TRBJ2-7, with D possibly being TRBD2 (6 bases). Germline CDR1 reads MDHEN; CDR2 reads SYDVKM. The V and J ends lost 5 bases and 1 base respectively, with 18 bases between them. This CDR3 comprises 16 residues. CDR3 coding DNA: TGTGCCAGCAGTCGCCCCGGGACTGGGGGTTCCTACGAGCAGTACTTC. Protein: CASSRPGTGGSYEQYF.

This clonotype was found a few times. The chain combines TRBV11-2 with TRBJ2-6; either TRBD1 or TRBD2 may supply D (5 bases each). The germline gives CDR1 SGHAT, CDR2 FQNNGV. CDR3 length: 17 residues. Trimming left V 6 bases short and J 4 bases short, with 19 bases between. The chain's CDR3 is CASRHFQGEVGANVLTF. The CDR3 bases are TGTGCCAGCAGACACTTCCAGGGAGAGGTAGGGGCCAACGTCCTGACTTTC.

This clonotype was counted many times. The V call is TRBV20-1, the J call TRBJ2-5; 15 bases align to TRBD2. CDR3 length: 16 amino acids. J gave up 5 bases and V 6 bases, and 10 bases lay outside the gene matches. CDR1 DFQATT and CDR2 SNEGSKA come from the germline V gene (reference sequence). DNA of the CDR3: TGCAGTGCCCCCCGGACTAGCGGGAGGGGGATCGAGACCCAGTACTTC. This codes for CSAPRTSGRGIETQYF.

Many counts were recorded for this clonotype. The chain combines TRBV27 with TRBJ2-7; maybe TRBD1 (5 bases). Germline V CDR1 and CDR2: MNHEY, SMNVEV (reference sequence). The CDR3 sequence is 13 residues long. Trimming took off 2 bases at V and 6 bases at J, with 11 bases between the two ends. DNA of the CDR3: TGTGCCAGCAGTTTAATAGGGGTAGGCGAGCAGTACTTC. Its translation: CASSLIGVGEQYF.

A few counts support this clonotype. The V call is TRBV12-3 or TRBV12-4, the J call TRBJ2-7; TRBD1 agrees at 10 bases. J lost 9 bases, V lost 5 bases, and 13 bases had no gene match. The CDR3 has 15 residues. In nucleotides, the CDR3 is TGTGCCAGCAGTGGCTCACGGACAGGGGGGCCAAGGCAGTACTTC. Translated: CASSGSRTGGPRQYF.

This clonotype was counted at least ten times. The J gene is TRBJ1-2, the V gene TRBV6-5; D unresolved. The germline V gene has CDR1 MNHEY and CDR2 SVGAGI. Trimming removed 2 bases from V and 8 bases from J, with 18 bases in between. This CDR3 is built from 15 residues. The chain's CDR3 is CASSYPSIGLEGYTF. Here the CDR3 DNA reads TGTGCCAGCAGTTACCCTTCGATTGGCCTAGAGGGCTACACCTTC.

This clonotype was counted at least ten times. The chain is built from TRBV24-1 and TRBJ2-2; D uncertain. Germline CDR1 KGHDR, CDR2 SFDVKD. V was clipped by 2 bases and J by 0 bases, with 9 bases between them. This CDR3 is 16 amino acids long. CDR3 DNA: TGTGCCACCAGTGATTCTCTTCAGGCGAACACCGGGGAGCTGTTTTTT. Translated, it gives CATSDSLQANTGELFF.

This clonotype occurred a few times. The J gene is TRBJ2-7, the V gene TRBV4-1, with TRBD1 matching over 11 bases. Germline loops: CDR1 MGHRA, CDR2 YSYEKL. Unmatched junction bases numbered 9, after V lost 4 bases and J lost 7 bases. The CDR3 sequence is 15 residues long. This CDR3 is CASSLIRGQGEEQYF. CDR3 DNA sequence: TGCGCCAGCAGCCTGATAAGGGGACAGGGGGAAGAGCAGTACTTC.

This rearrangement joins TRBV29-1 to TRBJ2-7; tentative D call: TRBD1 (5 bases). Trimming cost V 6 bases and J 0 bases, with 12 bases left between them. CDR3 length: 13 residues. Germline V gene data show CDR1 as SQVTM and CDR2 as ANQGSEA. The CDR3 region is CSVSQGYSYEQYF. Written as DNA, the CDR3 is TGCAGCGTGTCCCAGGGTTACTCCTACGAGCAGTACTTC.

This clonotype has a handful of counts. The chain couples TRBV27 to TRBJ1-1; 9 bases line up with TRBD1. This CDR3 has 14 residues. J lost 10 bases, V lost 5 bases, and 11 bases had no gene match. Per germline, CDR1 MNHEY and CDR2 SMNVEV (reference sequence). The CDR3 bases are TGTGCCAGCAGTCGGAGGGGACAGGGAGGGTCAGCTTTCTTT. This translates into CASSRRGQGGSAFF.

As DNA, the CDR3 is TGCAGTGGTCCGGGACAGGGGGCGACGAGTGAGCAGTACTTC. Its translation: CSGPGQGATSEQYF. The chain employs TRBV20-1 and TRBJ2-7, with 12 bases that match TRBD1. The CDR3 has 14 amino acids. The V gene's germline CDR1 is DFQATT and CDR2 SNEGSKA (reference sequence). After removal of 7 bases from V and 7 bases from J, the junction contained 11 bases not matched to a gene.

This chain connects TRBV12-3 or TRBV12-4 to TRBJ2-4; 12 bases line up with TRBD1. The CDR3 length is 16 residues. The junction had 8 bases not matched to a gene; V was cut back by 5 bases and J by 6 bases. The CDR3 protein is CASSGGQGARGNIQYF. The CDR3 nucleotides are TGTGCCAGCAGTGGGGGACAGGGGGCTCGGGGAAACATTCAGTACTTC.

The rearrangement joins TRBV9 to TRBJ1-1; the D gene is possibly TRBD1 (6 bases). The germline gives CDR1 SGDLS, CDR2 YYNGEE. This CDR3 comprises 16 residues. Trimming took 7 bases from V and 2 from J, leaving 21 bases between them. CDR3 DNA: TGTGCCAGCGCGGGGGGAGTGCAGGGGATCAACACTGAAGCTTTCTTT. Translated: CASAGGVQGINTEAFF.

As for this clonotype: The germline gene is not matched at one end of the junction; a read error may be the cause. The chain joins TRBV7-6 to TRBJ2-1; 10 bases align to TRBD2. In germline, CDR1 is SGHVS, CDR2 FNYEAQ. This CDR3 has 15 amino acids. The CDR3 loop reads CASSFLSGRYNEQSF. CDR3 coding DNA: TGTGCCAGCAGCTTTCTTAGCGGGAGGTACAATGAGCAGTCCTTC.

The gene calls are TRBV24-1 and TRBJ1-5, with D uncertain. The ends were cut back, 5 bases at V and 2 bases at J, with 6 bases in the middle. Germline V gene data show CDR1 as KGHDR and CDR2 as SFDVKD. This CDR3 region has 13 residues. CDR3 in DNA: TGTGCCACCAGTGGTCCCGGCAATCAGCCCCAGCATTTT. Amino acid sequence: CATSGPGNQPQHF.

In its sample, this clonotype was seen many times. V usage is TRBV27 and J usage is TRBJ1-2, with D perhaps matching TRBD1 (5 bases). Germline V lookup: CDR1 MNHEY, CDR2 SMNVEV (reference sequence). This CDR3 comprises 13 residues. V was cut by 5 bases and J by 6 bases, with 13 bases left in between. The CDR3 sequence: CASSPPSRDGYTF. The CDR3 region has the DNA TGTGCCAGCAGTCCGCCCTCCAGGGATGGCTACACCTTC.